This is a list of T cell receptor beta chains from one sample in a study of response to subunit inactivated influenza vaccine. Each CDR3 protein gets one entry after TCRdb re-called the RT-PCR reads with MiXCR. Among roughly 700,000 distinct CDR3 sequences listed, more than 15% were seen once. The sequencing here drew on PBMCs from blood, taken about 13 days after vaccination. The receptors were sampled from a man in his fifties or sixties who received an inactivated influenza vaccine. Both conserved end residues are part of each CDR3. A D gene is named only where the DNA matches it firmly. Rows give clone size only sometimes, using once, few, many, or a class for an expanded clone.

few	TRBV12-3/TRBV12-4	TRBD1	TRBJ2-1	TGTGCCAGCAGTTGGACTTTTGACAGGGGGCTAAGGTGGAATGAGCAGTTCTTC	CASSWTFDRGLRWNEQFF
-	TRBV10-3	-	TRBJ2-7	TGTGCCATCAGTCGAGACAGGTCCGAGCACTACTTC	CAISRDRSEHYF
once	TRBV10-2	-	TRBJ2-6	TGCGCCAGCGGGAGGTCTGGGGCCAACGTCCTGACTTTC	CASGRSGANVLTF
few	TRBV9	-	TRBJ2-7	TGTGCCAGCAGCGTGACTGGAGGTCCCTACGAGCAGTACTTC	CASSVTGGPYEQYF
many	TRBV6-5	-	TRBJ1-3	TGTGCCAGCAGTTCCCTCTTTGGAAACACCATATATTTT	CASSSLFGNTIYF
-	TRBV5-4	TRBD2	TRBJ2-5	TGTGCCAGCAGCTCACAAGGGGCGGGGGGAGAGACCCAGTACTTC	CASSSQGAGGETQYF
-	TRBV29-1	-	TRBJ1-4	TGCAGCGTCTGGGGGAGATCAACTAATGAAAAACTGTTTTTT	CSVWGRSTNEKLFF
-	TRBV6-2/TRBV6-3	TRBD1	TRBJ1-1	TGTGCCAGCAGTTCTCCAGGACAGGGTCGGACTGAAGCTTTCTTT	CASSSPGQGRTEAFF
-	TRBV5-4	-	TRBJ1-4	TGTGCCAGCAGCTTGGGAGCGGGAAGTAATGAAAAACTGTTTTTT	CASSLGAGSNEKLFF
-	TRBV2	TRBD2	TRBJ2-7	TGTGCCAGCAGTGGCACCCGGCTAGCGGCCAACGAGCAGTACTTC	CASSGTRLAANEQYF
-	TRBV4-3	TRBD2	TRBJ2-1	TGCGCCAGCAGCCAATTGGTAGCGGGATACGACAATGAGCAGTTCTTC	CASSQLVAGYDNEQFF
few	TRBV5-1	-	TRBJ2-1	TGCGCCAGCAGCTTGGAGTTCGGCAGTCGTGGGCAGTTCTTC	CASSLEFGSRGQFF
-	TRBV11-3	-	TRBJ2-3	TGTGCCAGCAGCCTATTCACCGGTAGTGCAGATACGCAGTATTTT	CASSLFTGSADTQYF
few	TRBV27	-	TRBJ2-7	TGTGCCAGCAGTTTAATTGGTTCACGGGAGCAGTACTTC	CASSLIGSREQYF
many	TRBV5-1	TRBD1	TRBJ2-1	TGCGCCAGCAGTCTAACAGGGGCGGCCTACAATGAGCAGTTCTTC	CASSLTGAAYNEQFF
-	TRBV20-1	TRBD2	TRBJ2-5	TGCAGTGCTAGATCGGCTAGCGGGAGGGTTAGCGAAGAGACCCAGTACTTC	CSARSASGRVSEETQYF
few	TRBV5-1	TRBD1	TRBJ2-3	TGCGCCAGCAGCTTGGCTGGCTCGGGACAGCTAGATACGCAGTATTTT	CASSLAGSGQLDTQYF
-	TRBV2	-	TRBJ1-3	TGTGCCAGCAGTGACCAGGGGCCACCTGGAAACACCATATATTTT	CASSDQGPPGNTIYF
-	TRBV20-1	-	TRBJ2-1	TGCAGTGCATCTCGACTAGTTCAGTACAATGAGCAGTTCTTC	CSASRLVQYNEQFF
few	TRBV11-2	-	TRBJ2-5	TGTGCCAGCAGCTTAGGGACGGCCAAGGGGGAGACCCAGTACTTC	CASSLGTAKGETQYF
many	TRBV5-1	TRBD1	TRBJ1-1	TGCGCCAGCAGCACTGGACAGGGTATGAACACTGAAGCTTTCTTT	CASSTGQGMNTEAFF
-	TRBV20-1	TRBD2	TRBJ2-7	TGCAGTGCTAGGCAGCGGGAGAAGTCCCCCTACGAGCAGTACTTC	CSARQREKSPYEQYF
few	TRBV5-5	-	TRBJ1-6	TGTGCCAGCAGGCCGACAGAGAGCTCCTATAATTCACCCCTCCACTTT	CASRPTESSYNSPLHF
-	TRBV6-1	TRBD2	TRBJ2-2	TGTGCCAGCAGACCCCCGGGACTAGCGATCGGGGAGCTGTTTTTT	CASRPPGLAIGELFF
few	TRBV10-2	-	TRBJ1-5	TGCGCCAGCAGTGAACAGGGCCGGCAGCCCCAGCATTTT	CASSEQGRQPQHF
-	TRBV4-2	-	TRBJ2-1	TGTGCCAGCAGACAAGCCGGCGGATACAATGAGCAGTTCTTC	CASRQAGGYNEQFF
-	TRBV27	TRBD1	TRBJ2-7	TGTGCCAGCAGTTGGGGACAGGGGGCATCCTACGAGCAGTACTTC	CASSWGQGASYEQYF
once	TRBV29-1	TRBD2	TRBJ2-1	TGCAGCGTATCCGGGACTAGCGTAATCAATGAGCAGTTCTTC	CSVSGTSVINEQFF
few	TRBV12-3/TRBV12-4	-	TRBJ2-2	TGTGCCAGCAGCTCTAGGACAGAATACACCGGGGAGCTGTTTTTT	CASSSRTEYTGELFF
-	TRBV12-3/TRBV12-4	TRBD1	TRBJ2-7	TGTGCCAGCAGCCAAACGACAGGGGACGAGCAGTACTTC	CASSQTTGDEQYF
-	TRBV4-3	-	TRBJ2-3	TGCGCCAGCAGCCAAGGTGTGATGGGGGGAACTAGCACAGATACGCAGTATTTT	CASSQGVMGGTSTDTQYF
few	TRBV7-9	-	TRBJ2-7	TGTGCCAGCAGCTTAGACGGAGTTGGGTACGAGCAGTACTTC	CASSLDGVGYEQYF
few	TRBV20-1	-	TRBJ2-4	TGCAGTGCTCGGAATGCTGCCAAAAACATTCAGTACTTC	CSARNAAKNIQYF
-	TRBV28	-	TRBJ2-1	TGTGCCAGCATTCGGGGGGCAGGATTATCCTACAATGAGCAGTTCTTC	CASIRGAGLSYNEQFF
-	TRBV5-1	-	TRBJ1-1	TGCGCCAGCAGCCCCCGACTGAAAAACACTGAAGCTTTCTTT	CASSPRLKNTEAFF
few	TRBV30	TRBD1	TRBJ1-6	TGTGCCTGGAGTGTACGCCCCAGGGGGAACTATAATTCACCCCTCCACTTT	CAWSVRPRGNYNSPLHF
many	TRBV20-1	-	TRBJ2-1	TGCAGTGCTACATCCGGGGCCACCTACAATGAGCAGTTCTTC	CSATSGATYNEQFF
many	TRBV29-1	-	TRBJ2-7	TGCAGCGTTTCGTTTCAGGGGCACTCCTACGAGCAGTACTTC	CSVSFQGHSYEQYF
-	TRBV29-1	-	TRBJ2-7	TGCAGCGTTGGGGTCCTCCCCTACGAGCAGTACTTC	CSVGVLPYEQYF
many	TRBV25-1	TRBD1	TRBJ1-3	TGTGCCAGCAGTGAACCCCGGACAGGGCTCCACTCTGGAAACACCATATATTTT	CASSEPRTGLHSGNTIYF
-	TRBV7-2	-	TRBJ2-7	TGTGCCAGCAGCTCGGGACACGCTTACGAGCAGTACTTC	CASSSGHAYEQYF
-	TRBV6-2/TRBV6-3	-	TRBJ1-1	TGTGCCAGCAGCCGCTCCGGCGGGGCAAACACTGAAGCTTTCTTT	CASSRSGGANTEAFF
-	TRBV6-2/TRBV6-3	-	TRBJ2-1	TGTGCCAGCAGACGACGACTAACTGAGCAGTTCTTC	CASRRRLTEQFF
-	TRBV4-1	-	TRBJ2-1	TGCGCCAGCAGCCCCGCCCATAAAACGGGGAGCAATGAGCAGTTCTTC	CASSPAHKTGSNEQFF
few	TRBV2	-	TRBJ2-7	TGTGCCAGCAAGAGACTCCGGGACGAGCAGTACTTC	CASKRLRDEQYF
few	TRBV18	-	TRBJ2-1	TGTGCCAGCTCACCGAAGGTTGAGGGGGAGCAGTTCTTC	CASSPKVEGEQFF
-	TRBV20-1	-	TRBJ1-2	TGCAGTGCTAGATCTACAGGCAGGAACTATGGCTACACCTTC	CSARSTGRNYGYTF
few	TRBV6-5	-	TRBJ2-7	TGTGCCAGCAGTTACTCCCATGGGGTGGGGACTGTACCCTACGAGCAGTACTTC	CASSYSHGVGTVPYEQYF
-	TRBV4-3	TRBD2	TRBJ2-1	TGCGCCAGCAGCCAAGGGACTAGTTTTTACAATGTGCAGTTCTTC	CASSQGTSFYNVQFF
-	TRBV12-3/TRBV12-4	-	TRBJ2-3	TGTGCCACTCGCGGTAGCCTGAGCACAGATACGCAGTATTTT	CATRGSLSTDTQYF
-	TRBV20-1	TRBD2	TRBJ2-1	TGCAGTGCTACCAAGCGGGAGGTCTCCGGAATCACCAGGGGCAATGAGCAGTTCTTC	CSATKREVSGITRGNEQFF
-	TRBV28	TRBD1	TRBJ2-1	TGTGCCAGCAGTTTAAAACCGGGACAGCGAATCCTAAAAATTCCGAACAATGAGCAGTTCTTC	CASSLKPGQRILKIPNNEQFF
-	TRBV4-1	-	TRBJ2-3	TGCGCCAGCAGCCCTGCCCCCAGCGCAGATACGCAGTATTTT	CASSPAPSADTQYF
few	TRBV4-2	TRBD2	TRBJ2-4	TGTGCCAGCAGCCAAGATCGGGGGATAGCGGGTTACAAAAACATTCAGTACTTC	CASSQDRGIAGYKNIQYF
-	TRBV4-1	-	TRBJ1-5	TGCGCCAGCAGCCCATATCCCCCTCCGGGGGATCAGCCCCAGCATTTT	CASSPYPPPGDQPQHF
-	TRBV12-3/TRBV12-4	-	TRBJ2-7	TGTGCCAGCAGTATCGGGACAACCTACGAGCAGTACTTC	CASSIGTTYEQYF